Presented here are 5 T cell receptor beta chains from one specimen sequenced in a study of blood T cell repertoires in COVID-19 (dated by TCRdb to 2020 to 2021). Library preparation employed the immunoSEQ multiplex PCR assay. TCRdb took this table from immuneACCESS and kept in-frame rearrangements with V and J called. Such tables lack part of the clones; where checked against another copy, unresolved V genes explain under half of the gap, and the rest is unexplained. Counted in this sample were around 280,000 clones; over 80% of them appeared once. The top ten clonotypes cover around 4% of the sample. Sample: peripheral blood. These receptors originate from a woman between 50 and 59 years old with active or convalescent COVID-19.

CDR3 loop: CASSYTQGQPQHF. The DNA of the CDR3 is TGTGCCAGCAGTTACACGCAGGGACAGCCCCAGCATTTT. This chain links TRBV6-5 with TRBJ1-5, with D tentatively TRBD1 (5 bases). CDR1 and CDR2 (germline): MNHEY, SVGAGI. V lost 2 bases and J lost 7, with 9 bases in between. The CDR3 length is 13 residues.

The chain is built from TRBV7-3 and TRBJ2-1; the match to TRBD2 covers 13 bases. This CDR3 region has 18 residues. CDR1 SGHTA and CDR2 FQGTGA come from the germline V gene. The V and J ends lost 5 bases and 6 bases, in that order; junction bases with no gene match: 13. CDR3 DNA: TGTGCCAGCAGCCTCCAGGGACTAGCGGGACCCTTGGGCAATGAGCAGTTCTTC. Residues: CASSLQGLAGPLGNEQFF. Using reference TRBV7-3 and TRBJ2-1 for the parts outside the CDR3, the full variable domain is GAGVSQTPSNKVTEKGKYVELRCDPISGHTALYWYRQSLGQGPEFLIYFQGTGAADDSGLPNDRFFAVRPEGSVSTLKIQRTERGDSAVYLCASSLQGLAGPLGNEQFFGPGTRLTVL.

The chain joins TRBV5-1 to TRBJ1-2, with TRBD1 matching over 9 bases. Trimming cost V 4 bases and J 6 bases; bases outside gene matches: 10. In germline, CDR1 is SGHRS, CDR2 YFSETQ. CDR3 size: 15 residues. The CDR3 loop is CASSGGQGGYDGYTF. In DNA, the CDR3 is TGCGCCAGCAGCGGGGGACAGGGAGGATACGATGGCTACACCTTC.

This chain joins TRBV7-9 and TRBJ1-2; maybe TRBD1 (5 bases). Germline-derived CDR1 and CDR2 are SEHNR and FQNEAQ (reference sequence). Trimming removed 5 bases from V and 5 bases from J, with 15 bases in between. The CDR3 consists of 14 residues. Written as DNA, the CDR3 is TGTGCCAGCAGCCCCCCTGGGGGGTCTTATGGCTACACCTTC. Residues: CASSPPGGSYGYTF.

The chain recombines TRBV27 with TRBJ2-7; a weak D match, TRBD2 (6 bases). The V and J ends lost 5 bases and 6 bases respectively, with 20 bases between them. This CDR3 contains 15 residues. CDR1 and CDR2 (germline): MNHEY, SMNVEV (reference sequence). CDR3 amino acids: CASSPATLTSTEQYF. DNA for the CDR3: TGTGCCAGCAGTCCGGCCACCTTGACTAGTACCGAGCAGTACTTC.